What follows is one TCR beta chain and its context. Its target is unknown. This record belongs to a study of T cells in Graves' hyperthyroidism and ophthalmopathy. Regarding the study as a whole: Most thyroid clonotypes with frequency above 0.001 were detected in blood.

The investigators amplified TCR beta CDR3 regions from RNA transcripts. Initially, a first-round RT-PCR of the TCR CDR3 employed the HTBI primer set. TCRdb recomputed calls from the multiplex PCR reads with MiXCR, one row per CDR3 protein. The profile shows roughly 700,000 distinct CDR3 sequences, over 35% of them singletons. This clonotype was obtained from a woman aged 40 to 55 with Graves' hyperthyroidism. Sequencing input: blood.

This CDR3 is CASSLVDRPGEQYF. DNA for the CDR3: TGTGCCAGCAGCTTGGTCGATCGCCCGGGGGAGCAGTACTTC. The V call is TRBV7-9, the J call TRBJ2-7, with D tentatively TRBD2 (5 bases). CDR3 size: 14 residues. Germline V gene data show CDR1 as SEHNR and CDR2 as FQNEAQ (reference sequence). Trimming took off 3 bases at V and 7 bases at J, with 16 bases between the two ends.